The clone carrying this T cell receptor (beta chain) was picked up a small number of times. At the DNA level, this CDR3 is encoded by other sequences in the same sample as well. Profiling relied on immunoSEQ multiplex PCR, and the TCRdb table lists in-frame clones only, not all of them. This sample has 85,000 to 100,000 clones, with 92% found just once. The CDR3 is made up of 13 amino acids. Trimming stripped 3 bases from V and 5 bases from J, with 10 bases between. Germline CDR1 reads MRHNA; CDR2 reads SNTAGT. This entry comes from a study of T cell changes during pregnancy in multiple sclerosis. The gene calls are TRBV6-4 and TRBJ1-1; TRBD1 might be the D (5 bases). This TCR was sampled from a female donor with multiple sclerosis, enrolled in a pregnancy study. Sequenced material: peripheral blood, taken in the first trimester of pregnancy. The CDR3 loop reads CASSEGRGTEAFF. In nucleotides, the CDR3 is TGTGCCAGCAGTGAGGGAAGGGGAACTGAAGCTTTCTTT.